The rows below give T cell receptor beta chains drawn from one sample of a study of blood T cell repertoires in COVID-19. Profiling relied on immunoSEQ multiplex PCR, and the TCRdb table lists in-frame clones only, not all of them. Found here are 100,000 to 150,000 clones, about 88% of them singletons; the top ten hold approximately 1.2%. Sequencing was done on a sample of peripheral blood. These TCRs come from a woman at least 80 years old with acute or convalescent COVID-19. CDR3s include the opening cysteine and the closing phenylalanine or tryptophan. The D gene is left open where the match is weak. Some rows have no size entry. The others give once, few or many, or a class for an expanded clone.

TRBJ2-1,TRBV4-2,.,.,CASSQSGAGEQFF,TGTGCCAGCAGCCAAAGTGGGGCTGGTGAGCAGTTCTTC
TRBJ1-6,TRBV28,TRBD1,.,CASRTGQANSPLHF,TGTGCCAGCAGGACGGGACAGGCAAATTCACCCCTCCACTTT
TRBJ1-2,TRBV7-2,.,.,CASSLQGYYGYTF,TGTGCCAGCAGCTTACAGGGATACTATGGCTACACCTTC
TRBJ2-2,TRBV12-3/TRBV12-4,.,once,CASIDTYTGELFF,TGTGCCAGCATCGACACTTACACCGGGGAGCTGTTTTTT
TRBJ1-2,TRBV4-3,.,.,CASRAGRGYGYTF,TGCGCCAGCAGGGCGGGCAGGGGCTATGGCTACACCTTC
TRBJ1-1,TRBV20-1,.,.,CSASGGVTFF,TGCAGTGCTAGTGGCGGCGTAACTTTCTTT
TRBJ1-4,TRBV6-5,.,.,CASSYNGLLGGELFF,TGTGCCAGCAGTTACAACGGACTGCTGGGGGGGGAACTGTTTTTT
TRBJ1-1,TRBV6-6,TRBD1,.,CASSPDRERKAFF,TGTGCCAGCAGTCCAGACAGGGAGAGAAAAGCTTTCTTT
TRBJ2-5,TRBV5-4,.,.,CASSLGQQETQYF,TGTGCCAGCAGCTTGGGTCAGCAAGAGACCCAGTACTTC
TRBJ2-3,TRBV11-2,.,.,CASSLGGYTDTQYF,TGTGCCAGCAGCCTGGGGGGATATACAGATACGCAGTATTTT
TRBJ2-7,TRBV12-3/TRBV12-4,.,.,CASRRDSSYEQYF,TGTGCCAGCAGGCGGGACAGCTCCTACGAGCAGTACTTC
TRBJ2-1,TRBV5-1,TRBD1,.,CASSLGTGGRDEQFF,TGCGCCAGCAGCTTGGGGACAGGGGGTCGTGATGAGCAGTTCTTC
TRBJ1-4,TRBV5-5,.,once,CASTLQATNEKLFF,TGTGCCAGCACCCTACAGGCAACTAATGAAAAACTGTTTTTT
TRBJ1-2,TRBV10-3,.,few,CAISRTGLVAGYTF,TGTGCCATCAGTCGGACGGGACTGGTGGCGGGCTACACCTTC
TRBJ2-7,TRBV5-1,.,.,CASSFRQSYEQYF,TGCGCCAGCAGCTTTCGACAGTCCTACGAGCAGTACTTC
TRBJ2-7,TRBV29-1,TRBD2,.,CSVDGLAGGPYEQYF,TGCAGCGTTGACGGGTTAGCGGGAGGGCCCTACGAGCAGTACTTC
TRBJ2-7,TRBV20-1,.,.,CSASGQSSYEQYF,TGCAGTGCTAGTGGACAGAGTTCCTACGAGCAGTACTTC
TRBJ1-5,TRBV7-2,.,.,CASSLQENQPQHF,TGTGCCAGCAGCCTACAGGAGAATCAGCCCCAGCATTTT
TRBJ1-4,TRBV21-1,.,.,CASSKAVTGVSNEKLFF,TGTGCCAGCAGCAAAGCGGTGACAGGGGTTTCTAATGAAAAACTGTTTTTT
TRBJ2-2,TRBV7-9,TRBD2,.,CASSLRSSGGTGELFF,TGTGCCAGCAGCTTAAGGTCTAGCGGGGGAACCGGGGAGCTGTTTTTT
TRBJ1-1,TRBV6-5,TRBD1,.,CATRDRGFGLAFF,TGTGCCACCAGAGACAGGGGTTTCGGTCTGGCTTTCTTT
TRBJ1-1,TRBV7-9,.,.,CASSASRQQNTEAFF,TGTGCCAGCAGCGCTTCTCGACAGCAGAACACTGAAGCTTTCTTT
TRBJ1-4,TRBV18,.,.,CASSPGPATNEKLFF,TGTGCCAGCTCACCTGGGCCCGCAACTAATGAAAAACTGTTTTTT
TRBJ1-5,TRBV19,TRBD1,.,CASSTRQGAGNQPQHF,TGTGCCAGTAGTACACGACAGGGGGCAGGCAATCAGCCCCAGCATTTT
TRBJ2-2,TRBV6-6,TRBD1,.,CASRIGQGSGELFF,TGTGCCAGCAGAATAGGACAGGGTAGCGGGGAGCTGTTTTTT
TRBJ2-3,TRBV5-4,TRBD2,.,CASSLTTSGSFTDTQYF,TGTGCCAGCAGCCTCACCACTAGCGGGAGTTTCACAGATACGCAGTATTTT
TRBJ1-2,TRBV7-8,.,.,CAIRGNYGYTF,TGTGCCATTCGCGGTAACTATGGCTACACCTTC
TRBJ1-6,TRBV9,.,.,CASSVDWQANSPLHF,TGTGCCAGCAGCGTAGACTGGCAGGCCAATTCACCCCTCCACTTT
TRBJ1-1,TRBV14,.,.,CASSHWGGPEAFF,TGTGCCAGCAGCCATTGGGGGGGCCCTGAAGCTTTCTTT
TRBJ1-1,TRBV5-4,TRBD1,.,CASSLDRAGAFF,TGTGCCAGCAGCCTAGACAGGGCAGGAGCTTTCTTT
TRBJ1-2,TRBV7-2,TRBD1,.,CASSLALGTGGGYTF,TGTGCCAGCAGCTTAGCTCTAGGGACAGGCGGTGGCTACACCTTC
TRBJ2-2,TRBV4-3,TRBD1,.,CASSQTGQGAGELFF,TGCGCCAGCAGCCAAACGGGACAGGGGGCCGGGGAGCTGTTTTTT